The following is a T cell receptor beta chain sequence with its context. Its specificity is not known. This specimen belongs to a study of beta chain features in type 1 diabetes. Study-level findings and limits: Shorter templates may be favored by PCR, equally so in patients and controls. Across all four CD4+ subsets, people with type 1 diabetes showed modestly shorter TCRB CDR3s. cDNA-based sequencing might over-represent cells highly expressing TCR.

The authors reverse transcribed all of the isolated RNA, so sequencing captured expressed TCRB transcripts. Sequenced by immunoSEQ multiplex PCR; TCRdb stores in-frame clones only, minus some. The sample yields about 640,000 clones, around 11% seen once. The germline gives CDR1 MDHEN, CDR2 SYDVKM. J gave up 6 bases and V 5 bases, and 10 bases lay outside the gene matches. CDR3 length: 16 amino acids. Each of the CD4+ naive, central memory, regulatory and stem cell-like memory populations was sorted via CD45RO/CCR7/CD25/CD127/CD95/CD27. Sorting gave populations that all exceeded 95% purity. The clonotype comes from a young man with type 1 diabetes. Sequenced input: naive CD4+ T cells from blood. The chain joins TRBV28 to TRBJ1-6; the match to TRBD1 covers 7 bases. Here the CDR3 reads CASSLRTGQPNSPLHF. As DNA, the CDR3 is TGTGCCAGCAGTCTGCGGACAGGACAACCTAATTCACCCCTCCACTTT.